A single sample gave rise to the 22 T cell receptor beta chains below, sequenced in a study of blood T cell repertoires in COVID-19. Sequenced by immunoSEQ multiplex PCR; TCRdb stores in-frame clones only, minus some. The sample shows 100,000 to 150,000 clones, roughly 85% of them seen only once. Specimen: peripheral blood. The receptors were sampled from an elderly woman with acute or convalescent COVID-19.

The V gene is TRBV5-1, the J gene TRBJ1-5; 8 nucleotides match TRBD1. This CDR3 has 15 residues. V lost 4 bases, J lost 5 bases, and 8 bases stayed unmatched. Germline V CDR1 and CDR2: SGHRS, YFSETQ. CDR3 coding DNA: TGCGCCAGCAGCGACGGGACAGGTGATTATCAGCCCCAGCATTTT. Its protein is CASSDGTGDYQPQHF.

The chain joins TRBV7-9 to TRBJ2-3; tentative D call: TRBD2 (7 bases). Germline CDR1 reads SEHNR; CDR2 reads FQNEAQ (reference sequence). This CDR3 contains 14 residues. Trimming removed 1 base from V and 6 bases from J, with 11 bases in between. CDR3 in amino acids: CASSLGGGSDTQYF. CDR3 nucleotide sequence: TGTGCCAGCAGCTTAGGGGGGGGCTCGGATACGCAGTATTTT.

J is TRBJ1-1 and V is TRBV19; TRBD1 is a possible D gene (5 bases). Trimming removed 9 bases at V and 1 base at J, with 12 bases between. The CDR3 extends over 13 amino acids. Germline assignment: CDR1 LNHDA and CDR2 SQIVND (reference sequence). The CDR3 protein is CASGRDRNTEAFF. The CDR3 DNA sequence: TGTGCCAGCGGGAGGGACCGGAACACTGAAGCTTTCTTT.

The chain is built from TRBV20-1 and TRBJ2-2, with no clear D. Germline V gene data show CDR1 as DFQATT and CDR2 as SNEGSKA (reference sequence). Trimming pared 3 bases from V and 1 base from J, leaving 6 bases between. This CDR3 spans 13 amino acids. CDR3 sequence reads: CSASIRNTGELFF. The CDR3 DNA reads TGCAGTGCTAGTATCAGGAACACCGGGGAGCTGTTTTTT.

The CDR3 reads CASSPGLRRSGAYGYTF. In DNA form, the CDR3 reads TGTGCCAGCTCACCAGGTCTAAGGCGATCTGGGGCCTATGGCTACACCTTC. This sequence joins TRBV18 and TRBJ1-2; weak D call: TRBD1 (5 bases). Trimming left V 2 bases short and J 4 bases short, with 20 bases between. The CDR3 totals 17 residues. Germline V gives CDR1 KGHSH, CDR2 LQKENI.

This rearrangement joins TRBV24-1 to TRBJ1-6; the D gene is possibly TRBD1 (6 bases). Trimming took off 9 bases at V and 7 bases at J, with 9 bases between the two ends. CDR1 KGHDR and CDR2 SFDVKD come from the germline V gene. CDR3 length: 12 amino acids. CDR3 nucleotides: TGTGCCACCGGACAGACAAATTCACCCCTCCACTTT. Residues: CATGQTNSPLHF.

The chain uses TRBV2 and TRBJ1-2, with 8 bases fitting TRBD1. The CDR3 extends over 14 amino acids. V lost 8 bases and J lost 1; bases outside the gene matches: 6. CDR1 and CDR2 from the germline V gene are SNHLY and FYNNEI. This CDR3 is CASAPGGLNYGYTF. The CDR3 nucleotides are TGTGCCAGCGCCCCAGGGGGCCTTAACTATGGCTACACCTTC.

This rearrangement joins TRBV5-4 to TRBJ1-3, with 9 bases fitting TRBD1. CDR1 is SGHNT and CDR2 is YYREEE in the germline V gene (reference sequence). The CDR3 length is 15 residues. Germline trimming cut 2 bases from V and 8 bases from J; bases unmatched to any gene: 8. CDR3 DNA: TGTGCCAGCAGCTTTGGGGGACAGGGTATTGACACCATATATTTT. It translates to CASSFGGQGIDTIYF.

The rearrangement links TRBV4-3 to TRBJ1-1, with D uncertain. The CDR3 totals 16 residues. CDR1 is LGHNA and CDR2 is YSLEER in the germline V gene. The V end was cut by 1 base, the J end by 1 base, with 13 bases between. The CDR3 nucleotides are TGCGCCAGCAGCCAAGTTGTCGGCGCTAGGAACACTGAAGCTTTCTTT. Protein sequence: CASSQVVGARNTEAFF.

This clone was seen once. The chain has TRBV27 and TRBJ2-7, with D perhaps matching TRBD1 (5 bases). Germline V gene sequence: CDR1 MNHEY, CDR2 SMNVEV (reference sequence). Trimming cost V 4 bases and J 5 bases, with 15 bases left between them. This CDR3 region has 14 residues. Here the CDR3 reads CASSYLGPGHEQYF. CDR3 DNA: TGTGCCAGCAGTTATCTGGGGCCTGGACACGAGCAGTACTTC.

The chain is built from TRBV3-1 (or the pseudogene TRBV3-2) and TRBJ1-4; 7 nucleotides align to TRBD1. V was clipped by 3 bases and J by 1 base; unmatched bases: 2. This CDR3 comprises 15 residues. From germline, CDR1 is LGHDT and CDR2 YNNKEL (reference sequence). CDR3: CASSQAGGTNEKLFF. For the CDR3, the DNA is TGTGCCAGCAGCCAGGCAGGGGGAACTAATGAAAAACTGTTTTTT.

V gene TRBV6-5 combines with J gene TRBJ2-2; D is possibly TRBD2 (7 bases). V was trimmed by 7 bases and J by 2 bases, leaving 14 bases between them. The CDR3 has 15 residues. Germline V gene lookup returns CDR1 MNHEY and CDR2 SVGAGI. CDR3 sequence (DNA): TGTGCCAGCACTTTCGGGGGGCCTAACACCGGGGAGCTGTTTTTT. It yields the protein CASTFGGPNTGELFF.

This chain uses TRBV21-1 with TRBJ1-6. TRBV21-1 is assigned pseudogene status. This CDR3 has 10 amino acids. The CDR3 region has the DNA TGTGCCAGCTCCTATTCACCCCTCCACTTT. Translation: CASSYSPLHF.

The count of this clone is one. The V and J genes are TRBV28 and TRBJ1-5; maybe TRBD1 (5 bases). CDR3 size: 11 residues. The V end lost 8 bases, the J end lost 4 bases, and 6 bases lay between the germline ends. Germline V gene lookup returns CDR1 MDHEN and CDR2 SYDVKM. CDR3: CASGGNQPQHF. The CDR3 nucleotides read TGTGCCAGCGGGGGGAATCAGCCCCAGCATTTT.

This clone was counted once. J is TRBJ2-1 and V is TRBV15; 12 bases fit TRBD1. Germline CDR1 LNHNV, CDR2 YYDKDF (reference sequence). The CDR3 consists of 17 residues. V shed 3 bases, J shed 9 bases, and the junction held 12 bases outside the gene matches. The CDR3 sequence is CATSRTTGTGGRVEQFF. The CDR3 nucleotides are TGTGCCACCAGCAGGACCACCGGGACAGGGGGCCGTGTTGAGCAGTTCTTC.

The rearrangement uses TRBV12-3 or TRBV12-4 and TRBJ1-1; tentative D call: TRBD1 (6 bases). This CDR3 contains 13 residues. Trimming cost V 2 bases and J 8 bases, with 12 bases left between them. This CDR3 is CASSLSGVGEAFF. CDR3 sequence (DNA): TGTGCCAGCAGTTTATCAGGGGTCGGGGAAGCTTTCTTT.

This chain uses TRBV5-6 with TRBJ2-1; D is possibly TRBD2 (5 bases). Germline assignment: CDR1 SGHDT and CDR2 YYEEEE. The CDR3 is 13 residues long. Trimming removed 2 bases at V and 4 bases at J, with 7 bases between. This chain's CDR3 is CASSFGMYNEQFF. The CDR3 region has the DNA TGTGCCAGCAGCTTCGGGATGTACAATGAGCAGTTCTTC.

The gene calls are TRBV5-1 and TRBJ2-1; 9 bases match TRBD1. This CDR3 contains 14 residues. V was pared by 4 bases and J by 8 bases, with 7 bases of the junction left unmatched. Per germline, CDR1 SGHRS and CDR2 YFSETQ. CDR3 sequence: CASSRGTGSDEQFF. The CDR3 DNA follows: TGCGCCAGCAGCCGTGGGACAGGGTCAGATGAGCAGTTCTTC.

The rearrangement links TRBV6-5 to TRBJ1-6; D not certain. V lost 0 bases to trimming and J lost 7 bases, with 10 bases between them. The CDR3 totals 15 residues. Per the germline V gene, CDR1 is MNHEY and CDR2 is SVGAGI. Here the CDR3 DNA reads TGTGCCAGCAGTTACTCGAGGCAGAGAAATTCACCCCTCCACTTT. This encodes CASSYSRQRNSPLHF.

The gene calls are TRBV19 and TRBJ1-6; TRBD1 is a possible D gene (6 bases). Trimming removed 3 bases at V and 9 bases at J, with 15 bases between. The CDR3 loop spans 15 amino acids. The germline gives CDR1 LNHDA, CDR2 SQIVND (reference sequence). The CDR3 reads CASSIRGARSSPLHF. In nucleotides, the CDR3 is TGTGCCAGTAGTATCAGGGGTGCGAGAAGTTCACCCCTCCACTTT.

The chain combines TRBV9 with TRBJ1-2, with D maybe TRBD1 (5 bases). Trimming removed 4 bases at V and 7 bases at J, with 20 bases between. The CDR3 length is 15 residues. Germline V gives CDR1 SGDLS, CDR2 YYNGEE. In DNA form, the CDR3 reads TGTGCCAGCAGCACCCAGGGTCAGGGTTCCCTTGGCTACACCTTC. Its translation is CASSTQGQGSLGYTF. Together with reference TRBV9 and TRBJ1-2, the CDR3 gives the full variable domain: DSGVTQTPKHLITATGQRVTLRCSPRSGDLSVYWYQQSLDQGLQFLIQYYNGEERAKGNILERFSAQQFPDLHSELNLSSLELGDSALYFCASSTQGQGSLGYTFGSGTRLTVV.

J is TRBJ1-6 and V is TRBV28, with D maybe TRBD1 (6 bases). This CDR3 is built from 19 residues. V shed 6 bases and J shed 2 bases, with 23 bases lying between them. Germline CDR1 reads MDHEN; CDR2 reads SYDVKM. The CDR3 bases are TGTGCCAGCAGCCGATGGGGGCCCCTTCAGTCGACCTATAATTCACCCCTCCACTTT. Amino acids: CASSRWGPLQSTYNSPLHF.